The source of this TCR beta chain is a study of blood T cells in healthy people across ages. Primed by a sample-barcoded 5' primer and a J-beta primer mix, a second PCR proceeded for 7 to 11 cycles. TCRdb recomputed calls from the 5' RACE reads with MiXCR, one row per CDR3 protein. The sample carries about 640,000 distinct CDR3 sequences, 58% recorded once. About this clonotype itself: The target antigen is unknown.

Findings and limits, study-wide: Both higher diversity and more naive CD4+ cells marked long-lived donors when set against aged donors. The diversity estimates, figures obtained from one million T cells, were considered underestimates. TCR beta diversity, measured per million T cells, fell in a roughly linear way with age.

This TCR derives from a man aged 55 to 69 in good health. Material for sequencing was blood.

This chain's CDR3 is CASSLGGQGPYNEQYF. CDR3 nucleotide sequence: TGTGCCAGCAGCTTAGGTGGACAGGGACCTTACAATGAGCAGTACTTC. J is TRBJ2-7 and V is TRBV11-3; 8 nucleotides line up with TRBD1. V lost 1 base, J lost 7 bases, and 12 bases stayed unmatched. Germline V gene sequence: CDR1 SGHNT, CDR2 YENEEA. This CDR3 is 16 amino acids long.